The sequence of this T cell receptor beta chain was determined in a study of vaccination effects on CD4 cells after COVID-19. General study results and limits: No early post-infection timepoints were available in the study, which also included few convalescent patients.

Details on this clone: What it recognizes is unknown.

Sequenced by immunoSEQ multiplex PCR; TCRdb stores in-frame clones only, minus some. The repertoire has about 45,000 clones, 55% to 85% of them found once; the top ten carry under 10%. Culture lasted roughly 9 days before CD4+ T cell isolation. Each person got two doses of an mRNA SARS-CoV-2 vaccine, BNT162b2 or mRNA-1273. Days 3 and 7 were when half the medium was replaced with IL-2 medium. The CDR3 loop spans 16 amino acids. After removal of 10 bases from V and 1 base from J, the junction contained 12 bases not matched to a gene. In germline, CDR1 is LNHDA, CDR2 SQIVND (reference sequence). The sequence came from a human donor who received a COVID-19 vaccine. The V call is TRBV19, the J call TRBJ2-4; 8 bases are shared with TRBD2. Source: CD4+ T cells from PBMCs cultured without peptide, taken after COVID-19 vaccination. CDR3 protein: CATGEKREMAKNIQYF. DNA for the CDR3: TGTGCCACCGGGGAAAAGCGGGAGATGGCCAAAAACATTCAGTACTTC.